The 15 T cell receptor beta chains below come from one sample, sequenced in a study of T-cell memory formation after mild COVID-19. In TCRdb, the 5' RACE reads were re-called with MiXCR into one record per CDR3 protein. The data contain under 300,000 distinct CDR3 sequences, 8% to 10% of them singletons. The specimen was PBMCs or a T cell subset sorted from them (not recorded which). Every receptor here comes from a man younger than 35 who had mild COVID-19 (a few samples of this study predate the infection). Cell type and time point are not known.

This clonotype has more than one count but fewer than ten. The V call is TRBV7-2, the J call TRBJ1-2; possible D gene TRBD1, 5 bases. The V gene's germline CDR1 is SGHTA and CDR2 FQGNSA. The CDR3 length is 14 residues. With 4 bases removed from V and 7 bases from J, the gap between germline ends came to 16 bases. The CDR3 region is CASSSLRGSSGYTF. CDR3 DNA: TGTGCCAGCAGCTCCCTTAGGGGCTCGAGTGGCTACACCTTC.

This clonotype was found a few times. The chain joins TRBV6-1 to TRBJ1-2; a weak D match, TRBD1 (6 bases). Between the trimmed V and J ends, which lost 2 bases and 4 bases, there was a span of 20 bases. The length of the CDR3 is 17 residues. The V gene's germline CDR1 is MNHNS and CDR2 SASEGT. The DNA for the CDR3 is TGTGCCAGCAGTGAAACCACGGACAGCGTCTTCGTCTATGGCTACACCTTC. This sequence encodes CASSETTDSVFVYGYTF.

The sample holds a few counts of this clonotype. This chain connects TRBV19 to TRBJ2-2; 8 positions agree with TRBD1. The CDR3 runs 13 residues. The V segment lost 6 bases and the J segment 5 bases; nucleotides outside the gene matches: 2. The germline V gene encodes CDR1 LNHDA and CDR2 SQIVND (reference sequence). The CDR3 DNA reads TGTGCCAGTAGATGGACAGGGACCGGGGAGCTGTTTTTT. This sequence encodes CASRWTGTGELFF.

This clonotype showed up just a few times. The genes are TRBV27 and TRBJ2-7, with a weak D call TRBD2 (5 bases). This CDR3 has 15 amino acids. Between the trimmed V and J ends, which lost 5 bases and 2 bases, there was a span of 16 bases. The germline gives CDR1 MNHEY, CDR2 SMNVEV (reference sequence). The CDR3 DNA reads TGTGCCAGCAGTCTAAAAGGCCCGGGAACCTACGAGCAGTACTTC. It translates to CASSLKGPGTYEQYF.

This clonotype was seen repeatedly, ten times or more. The chain couples TRBV4-2 to TRBJ2-7; D gene ambiguous. Germline CDR1 reads LGHNA; CDR2 reads YNFKEQ. V was cut by 0 bases and J by 0 bases, with 6 bases left in between. The CDR3 extends over 14 amino acids. The CDR3 reads CASSQEPSSYEQYF. For the CDR3, the DNA is TGTGCCAGCAGCCAAGAACCGAGCTCCTACGAGCAGTACTTC.

This rearrangement joins TRBV9 to TRBJ2-5, with D perhaps TRBD2 (5 bases). This CDR3 is built from 12 residues. Germline V lookup: CDR1 SGDLS, CDR2 YYNGEE. The germline V and J ends were trimmed by 4 bases and 7 bases, with 11 bases remaining between them. The DNA for the CDR3 is TGTGCCAGCAGCCTCAACGAGGGGACCCAGTACTTC. Its translation is CASSLNEGTQYF.

This clonotype was found a few times. This chain joins TRBV20-1 and TRBJ1-2; D remains unclear. Germline V gene sequence: CDR1 DFQATT, CDR2 SNEGSKA (reference sequence). CDR3 size: 13 residues. V dropped 3 bases and J dropped 6 bases, with 14 bases sitting between them. CDR3 in DNA: TGCAGTGCTAGCGTGGCTGGGCTTGATGGCTACACCTTC. Encoded protein: CSASVAGLDGYTF.

Details on this clonotype: Since the CDR3 does not end with the conserved phenylalanine or tryptophan, this likely comes from a read error. The J gene is TRBJ2-5, the V gene TRBV4-2; D unresolved. V shed 1 base and J shed 0 bases, with 15 bases lying between them. Germline V gene sequence: CDR1 LGHNA, CDR2 YNFKEQ. The CDR3 consists of 17 residues. CDR3 DNA sequence: TGTGCCAGCAGCCAAGCGGGTCAACAGTCGTACCAAGAGACCCAGTACTTA. It codes for CASSQAGQQSYQETQYL.

This clonotype has a count of ten or more. The V gene is TRBV5-1, the J gene TRBJ2-2, with a tentative D call TRBD1 (5 bases). Germline-derived CDR1 and CDR2 are SGHRS and YFSETQ. The CDR3 runs to 16 residues. V lost 1 base and J lost 1, with 11 bases in between. The CDR3 protein is CASSLPTTGNTGELFF. The CDR3 DNA sequence: TGCGCCAGCAGCTTGCCCACTACAGGGAACACCGGGGAGCTGTTTTTT.

This clonotype was picked up a small number of times. This rearrangement joins TRBV7-9 to TRBJ1-1; D remains unclear. The CDR3 covers 15 residues. V shed 2 bases and J shed 9 bases, with 19 bases lying between them. Germline assignment: CDR1 SEHNR and CDR2 FQNEAQ (reference sequence). The CDR3 here is CASSLYSLAQFQAFF. CDR3 nucleotide sequence: TGTGCCAGCAGCTTATATAGTCTTGCCCAATTTCAAGCTTTCTTT.

This clonotype came up a few times. The chain links TRBV7-6 to TRBJ2-5; D is unclear. The V end was cut by 5 bases, the J end by 3 bases, with 10 bases between. This CDR3 has 13 amino acids. Per germline, CDR1 SGHVS and CDR2 FNYEAQ. The CDR3 coding sequence is TGTGCCAGCAGCCCACGGGTAAAAGAGACCCAGTACTTC. Translation gives CASSPRVKETQYF. Based on the CDR3 plus reference TRBV7-6 and TRBJ2-5, the full variable domain is GAGVSQSPRYKVTKRGQDVALRCDPISGHVSLYWYRQALGQGPEFLTYFNYEAQQDKSGLPNDRFSAERPEGSISTLTIQRTEQRDSAMYRCASSPRVKETQYFGPGTRLLVL.

The rearrangement links TRBV4-1 to TRBJ2-7, with 7 nucleotides matching TRBD1. V lost 1 base, J lost 0 bases, and 3 bases stayed unmatched. The CDR3 sequence is 15 residues long. CDR1 MGHRA and CDR2 YSYEKL come from the germline V gene. The chain's CDR3 is CASSQGQGSSYEQYV. DNA for the CDR3: TGCGCCAGCAGCCAAGGACAGGGCAGCTCCTACGAGCAGTACGTC.

This clonotype was seen a handful of times. The genes are TRBV19 and TRBJ2-3, with D possibly matching TRBD2 (5 bases). Germline V gene data show CDR1 as LNHDA and CDR2 as SQIVND (reference sequence). The CDR3 runs to 15 residues. V lost 9 bases to trimming and J lost 4 bases, with 20 bases between them. The CDR3 protein is CASTRGSSEADTQYF. CDR3 nucleotides: TGTGCCAGCACCCGGGGTTCGAGCGAGGCAGATACGCAGTATTTT.

The gene calls are TRBV12-3 or TRBV12-4 and TRBJ2-3; D call uncertain. This CDR3 has 11 residues. V was shortened by 6 bases and J by 5 bases, with 6 bases between the two germline ends. CDR3 bases: TGTGCCAGCAGGACGGGAGATACGCAGTATTTT. Translating it yields CASRTGDTQYF.

V and J are TRBV20-1 and TRBJ2-7, with unresolved D. The CDR3 is 13 amino acids. The V end was cut by 0 bases, the J end by 3 bases, with 9 bases between. Germline loops: CDR1 DFQATT, CDR2 SNEGSKA (reference sequence). Here the CDR3 DNA reads TGCAGTGCTAGAGATCCCAGCAGCTACGAGCAGTACGTC. Its protein is CSARDPSSYEQYV.